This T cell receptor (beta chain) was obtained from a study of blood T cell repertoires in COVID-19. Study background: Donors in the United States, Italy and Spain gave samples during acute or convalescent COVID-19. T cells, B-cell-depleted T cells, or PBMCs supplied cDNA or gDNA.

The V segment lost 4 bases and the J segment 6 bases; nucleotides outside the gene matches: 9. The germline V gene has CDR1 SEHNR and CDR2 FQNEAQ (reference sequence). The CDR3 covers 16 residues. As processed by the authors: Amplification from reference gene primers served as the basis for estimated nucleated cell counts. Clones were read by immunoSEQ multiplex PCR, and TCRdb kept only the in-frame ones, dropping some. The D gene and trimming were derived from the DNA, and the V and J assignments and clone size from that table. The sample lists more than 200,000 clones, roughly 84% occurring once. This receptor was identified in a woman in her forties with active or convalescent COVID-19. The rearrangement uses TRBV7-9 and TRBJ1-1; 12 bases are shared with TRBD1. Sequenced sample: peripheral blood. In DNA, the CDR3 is TGTGCCAGCAGCTACGGCCCGGGACAGGGGGCCGCTGAAGCTTTCTTT. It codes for CASSYGPGQGAAEAFF.